Included here is one T cell receptor (beta chain) sequence, with context. How the authors handled the data: Amplified reference gene primers provided the basis for estimating nucleated cell counts. The protocol was immunoSEQ multiplex PCR, while the TCRdb copy is restricted to in-frame clones and leaves out a portion. The V and J calls and clone size were taken over from that table, and D and trimming were inferred from the DNA. This sample carries 200,000 to 250,000 clones, around 83% of them seen once, and the ten largest clones take roughly 3.2%. The sample originates from a study of blood T cell repertoires in COVID-19. The CDR3 runs 14 residues. Germline V gives CDR1 LGHNA, CDR2 YNFKEQ. Trimming took off 1 base at V and 6 bases at J, with 12 bases between the two ends.

The clonotype comes from a young woman with acute or convalescent COVID-19. V usage is TRBV4-2 and J usage is TRBJ1-1; D gene uncertain. The material sequenced was peripheral blood. Here the CDR3 reads CASSQGPGIPEAFF. CDR3 coding DNA: TGTGCCAGCAGCCAAGGACCCGGGATCCCTGAAGCTTTCTTT.